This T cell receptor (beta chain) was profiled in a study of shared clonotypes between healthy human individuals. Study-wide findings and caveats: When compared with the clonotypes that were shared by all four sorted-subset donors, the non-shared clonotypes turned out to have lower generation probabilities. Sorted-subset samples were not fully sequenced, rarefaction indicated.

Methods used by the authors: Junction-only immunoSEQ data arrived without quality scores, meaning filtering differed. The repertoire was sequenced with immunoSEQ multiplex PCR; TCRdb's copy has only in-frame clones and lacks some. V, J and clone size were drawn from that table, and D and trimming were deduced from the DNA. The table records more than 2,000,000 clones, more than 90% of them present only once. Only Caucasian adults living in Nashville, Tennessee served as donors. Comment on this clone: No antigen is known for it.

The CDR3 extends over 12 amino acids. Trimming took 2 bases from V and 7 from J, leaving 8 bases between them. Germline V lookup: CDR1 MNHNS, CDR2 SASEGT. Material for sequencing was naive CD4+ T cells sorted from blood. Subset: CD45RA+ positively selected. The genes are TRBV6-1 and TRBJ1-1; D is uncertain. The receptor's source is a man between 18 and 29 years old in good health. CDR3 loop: CASSESIGEAFF. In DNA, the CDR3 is TGTGCCAGCAGTGAATCTATCGGTGAAGCTTTCTTT.